The next 24 T cell receptor beta chains were all read from a single sample in a study of shared T cell receptors in the human thymus. Data came from immunoSEQ multiplex PCR; TCRdb stores just in-frame clones and leaves some out. The sample includes approximately 490,000 clones, 75% to 85% of them seen just once. These data also formed part of another study, on human thymus T cells.

The material sequenced was thymocytes. All receptors come from a boy less than two years old with a congenital heart defect.

The chain combines TRBV1 with TRBJ2-1; the D segment call TRBD2 is taken from the table without a DNA check. TRBV1 is listed as a pseudogene. This CDR3 is 12 amino acids long. The CDR3 DNA is TGCACCAGCAGCCAAGGAGCTGTTCGGCAGTTCTTC. As protein: CTSSQGAVRQFF.

The gene calls are TRBV5-1 and TRBJ1-1; maybe TRBD1 (5 bases). The CDR3 is 16 amino acids. V was trimmed by 4 bases and J by 1 base, leaving 17 bases between them. CDR1 is SGHRS, CDR2 YFSETQ, per germline. DNA of the CDR3: TGCGCCAGCAGCACCAGTTCCGGGACTAAGAACACTGAAGCTTTCTTT. Its protein product is CASSTSSGTKNTEAFF.

This chain connects TRBV7-8 to TRBJ2-2; D remains ambiguous. CDR1 SGHVS and CDR2 FQNEAQ come from the germline V gene. The CDR3 is made up of 18 amino acids. The ends were cut back, 6 bases at V and 3 bases at J, with 23 bases in the middle. The CDR3 coding sequence is TGTGCCAGCAGTGACGAGAGGTTAGGAGACGTCGACACCGGGGAGCTGTTTTTT. It specifies CASSDERLGDVDTGELFF.

This clone showed up just a few times. The sample carries other DNA sequences with the same CDR3. The chain employs TRBV28 and TRBJ2-1; D possibly corresponds to TRBD1 (5 bases). CDR1 is MDHEN and CDR2 is SYDVKM in the germline V gene. V lost 2 bases to trimming and J lost 1 base, with 6 bases between them. The CDR3 extends over 14 amino acids. CDR3 sequence (DNA): TGTGCCAGCAGTTTACGACAGTCCTACAATGAGCAGTTCTTC. Its translation is CASSLRQSYNEQFF.

The chain couples TRBV28 to TRBJ2-7; 8 bases fit TRBD2. The CDR3 is 15 amino acids. Unmatched junction bases numbered 10, after V lost 4 bases and J lost 5 bases. Germline V CDR1 and CDR2: MDHEN, SYDVKM. In nucleotides, the CDR3 is TGTGCCAGCAGTTCCCCCCGGACTAGCCGCCACGAGCAGTACTTC. Amino acid sequence: CASSSPRTSRHEQYF.

This chain connects TRBV7-6 to TRBJ2-1; 8 bases match TRBD2. The V gene's germline CDR1 is SGHVS and CDR2 FNYEAQ. Trimming cost V 5 bases and J 4 bases; bases outside gene matches: 10. The CDR3 length is 16 residues. The CDR3 DNA reads TGTGCCAGCAGCCCTAGAACTAGCGGTTCGTACAATGAGCAGTTCTTC. It translates to CASSPRTSGSYNEQFF.

The V call is TRBV7-2, the J call TRBJ2-5; 11 nucleotides match TRBD1. V was pared by 8 bases and J by 6 bases, with 8 bases of the junction left unmatched. The CDR3 totals 14 residues. CDR1 is SGHTA and CDR2 is FQGNSA in the germline V gene. CDR3 region: CASRGQGAGKTQYF. The DNA for the CDR3 is TGTGCCAGCCGAGGACAGGGGGCTGGAAAGACCCAGTACTTC. Complete variable domain (other parts from reference TRBV7-2 and TRBJ2-5): GAGVSQSPSNKVTEKGKDVELRCDPISGHTALYWYRQSLGQGLEFLIYFQGNSAPDKSGLPSDRFSAERTGGSVSTLTIQRTQQEDSAVYLCASRGQGAGKTQYFGPGTRLLVL.

The chain joins TRBV15 to TRBJ2-7, with 14 bases aligning to TRBD2. This CDR3 spans 17 amino acids. V was clipped by 3 bases and J by 3 bases; unmatched bases: 7. Germline V gives CDR1 LNHNV, CDR2 YYDKDF (reference sequence). DNA for the CDR3: TGTGCCACCAGCAGTCGGGGACTAGCGGGAGTTTACTACGAGCAGTACTTC. Translation gives CATSSRGLAGVYYEQYF.

V gene TRBV19 combines with J gene TRBJ2-1, with D tentatively TRBD1 (6 bases). Germline CDR1 is LNHDA and CDR2 is SQIVND (reference sequence). V dropped 10 bases and J dropped 7 bases, with 17 bases sitting between them. There are 13 residues in the CDR3. The CDR3 DNA is TGTGCCACCAACGCTACAGGGCGAAATGAGCAGTTCTTC. Amino acids: CATNATGRNEQFF.

The chain is built from TRBV5-1 and TRBJ2-6; D unresolved. The CDR3 extends over 15 amino acids. Trimming pared 3 bases from V and 4 bases from J, leaving 11 bases between. The germline V gene has CDR1 SGHRS and CDR2 YFSETQ. The CDR3 region has the DNA TGCGCCAGCAGCTCTAAGAACGGGGGGGCCAACGTCCTGACTTTC. It specifies CASSSKNGGANVLTF. The full variable domain, rest sourced from reference TRBV5-1 and TRBJ2-6, is KAGVTQTPRYLIKTRGQQVTLSCSPISGHRSVSWYQQTPGQGLQFLFEYFSETQRNKGNFPGRFSGRQFSNSRSEMNVSTLELGDSALYLCASSSKNGGANVLTFGAGSRLTVL.

The chain carries TRBV20-1 and TRBJ2-5, with TRBD2 as a possible D gene (6 bases). Germline CDR1 is DFQATT and CDR2 is SNEGSKA (reference sequence). The V gene lost 6 bases and the J gene lost 9 bases, with 8 bases spanning the gap. The CDR3 loop spans 9 amino acids. This CDR3 reads CSAREAQYF. The DNA of the CDR3 is TGCAGTGCCAGGGAGGCCCAGTACTTC.

This chain connects TRBV5-5 to TRBJ1-5; 8 positions agree with TRBD1. J was trimmed by 6 bases and V by 2 bases; bases with no gene match: 7. Germline-derived CDR1 and CDR2 are SGHKS and YYEKEE (reference sequence). CDR3 length: 15 amino acids. The CDR3 here is CASSFTDRASQPQHF. CDR3 in DNA: TGTGCCAGCAGCTTTACGGACAGGGCGAGTCAGCCCCAGCATTTT.

The V gene is TRBV4-2, the J gene TRBJ2-2; TRBD1 matches at 10 bases. There are 18 residues in the CDR3. Per the germline V gene, CDR1 is LGHNA and CDR2 is YNFKEQ. Losses at the gene ends were 5 bases for V and 7 bases for J; bases not matched to a gene: 16. The DNA of the CDR3 is TGTGCCAGCAGCACCCGCCCCCCCGCGACAGGGGGCCACGGGGAGCTGTTTTTT. This gives the protein CASSTRPPATGGHGELFF.

For the CDR3, the DNA is TGCGCCAGCAGCGATCGGACTAGCCTATACAATGAGCAGTTCTTC. Its protein product is CASSDRTSLYNEQFF. This sequence joins TRBV4-3 and TRBJ2-1; 8 nucleotides line up with TRBD2. The CDR3 consists of 15 residues. Unmatched junction bases numbered 7, after V lost 5 bases and J lost 4 bases. The V gene's germline CDR1 is LGHNA and CDR2 YSLEER.

The chain links TRBV6-5 to TRBJ1-4; weak D call: TRBD1 (6 bases). V was clipped by 10 bases and J by 6 bases, with 15 bases between them. Per germline, CDR1 MNHEY and CDR2 SVGAGI. The length of the CDR3 is 13 residues. The CDR3 loop is CATRRGGDEKLFF. The CDR3 DNA is TGTGCCACCCGAAGGGGGGGGGATGAAAAACTGTTTTTT.

The chain couples TRBV6-1 to TRBJ2-7; 11 bases line up with TRBD2. The trim removed 4 bases at V and 0 bases at J, leaving 8 bases unmatched. The CDR3 has 17 residues. The germline gives CDR1 MNHNS, CDR2 SASEGT. The CDR3 DNA follows: TGTGCCAGCAGTGCGAGGACTAGCGGGCATCTCTCCTACGAGCAGTACTTC. Residues: CASSARTSGHLSYEQYF.

This chain connects TRBV11-2 to TRBJ2-7, with 9 nucleotides matching TRBD2. The CDR3 consists of 15 residues. CDR1 SGHAT and CDR2 FQNNGV come from the germline V gene. V shed 6 bases, J shed 0 bases, and the junction held 6 bases outside the gene matches. The CDR3 region is CASRRLAETSYEQYF. CDR3 nucleotide sequence: TGTGCCAGCAGGCGACTAGCGGAGACCTCCTACGAGCAGTACTTC. The full variable domain, completed using reference TRBV11-2 and TRBJ2-7, is EAGVAQSPRYKIIEKRQSVAFWCNPISGHATLYWYQQILGQGPKLLIQFQNNGVVDDSQLPKDRFSAERLKGVDSTLKIQPAKLEDSAVYLCASRRLAETSYEQYFGPGTRLTVT.

The rearrangement links TRBV5-6 to TRBJ1-2; a possible D gene is TRBD1 (5 bases). Per germline, CDR1 SGHDT and CDR2 YYEEEE. CDR3 length: 14 residues. With 4 bases removed from V and 8 bases from J, the gap between germline ends came to 18 bases. This CDR3 reads CASSLSWGGDGYTF. The DNA of the CDR3 is TGTGCCAGCAGCCTGTCATGGGGCGGGGACGGCTACACCTTC.

The chain uses TRBV5-5 and TRBJ1-2; 9 nucleotides match TRBD1. Germline trimming cut 4 bases from V and 3 bases from J; bases unmatched to any gene: 1. Germline V gene sequence: CDR1 SGHKS, CDR2 YYEKEE (reference sequence). The CDR3 length is 13 residues. The CDR3 DNA reads as TGTGCCAGCAGCACAGGGGGCGACTATGGCTACACCTTC. It specifies CASSTGGDYGYTF. Drawing the rest from reference TRBV5-5 and TRBJ1-2, the complete variable domain is DAGVTQSPTHLIKTRGQQVTLRCSPISGHKSVSWYQQVLGQGPQFIFQYYEKEERGRGNFPDRFSARQFPNYSSELNVNALLLGDSALYLCASSTGGDYGYTFGSGTRLTVV.

V is TRBV5-6 and J is TRBJ2-2; D is undetermined. The germline V gene encodes CDR1 SGHDT and CDR2 YYEEEE. Trimming removed 4 bases from V and 3 bases from J, with 10 bases in between. The CDR3 length is 14 residues. The DNA for the CDR3 is TGTGCCAGCAGCGGTCGGAGATACACCGGGGAGCTGTTTTTT. Translated: CASSGRRYTGELFF.

The chain has TRBV12-5 and TRBJ2-1; TRBD2 agrees at 7 bases. The V gene's germline CDR1 is LGHNT and CDR2 FRNRAP. The CDR3 spans 18 residues. V lost 1 base and J lost 3; bases outside the gene matches: 12. The CDR3 reads CASGLASIAGLIYNEQFF. CDR3 DNA sequence: TGTGCTAGTGGTTTGGCCTCAATTGCGGGACTAATCTACAATGAGCAGTTCTTC.

CDR3 nucleotide sequence: TGCGCCAGCAGCCAAGGGGCTAGACGGGGGAGCTCCTACAATGAGCAGTTCTTC. It is translated as CASSQGARRGSSYNEQFF. This rearrangement joins TRBV4-1 to TRBJ2-1; D might be TRBD2 (6 bases). The germline gives CDR1 MGHRA, CDR2 YSYEKL. The V end was cut by 1 base, the J end by 0 bases, with 16 bases between. The CDR3 is 18 residues long.

Concerning this clone itself: The sample carries other DNA sequences with the same CDR3. In DNA form, the CDR3 reads TGTGCCAGCAGCCCCGGACTAGCGGGTACAGATACGCAGTATTTT. Residues: CASSPGLAGTDTQYF. The gene calls are TRBV5-4 and TRBJ2-3; 11 bases line up with TRBD2. CDR3 size: 15 residues. The germline CDR1 and CDR2 sequences are SGHNT and YYREEE (reference sequence). Trimming at V came to 4 bases and at J to 3 bases, leaving 4 bases not matched to a gene.

V is TRBV5-1 and J is TRBJ2-5, with a tentative D call TRBD2 (5 bases). The CDR3 consists of 14 residues. The ends were cut back, 4 bases at V and 3 bases at J, with 13 bases in the middle. Per germline, CDR1 SGHRS and CDR2 YFSETQ. As DNA, the CDR3 is TGCGCCAGCAGCCACGGACTGGAAAAAGAGACCCAGTACTTC. The encoded protein is CASSHGLEKETQYF.